This T cell receptor beta chain was sequenced in a study of cytomegalovirus exposure and HLA in healthy donors. Use of 60 Vbeta and 13 Jbeta primers characterized the PCR. Assay used: immunoSEQ multiplex PCR; TCRdb lists only in-frame clones, some missing. Recorded for this sample: 150,000 or so clones. The CDR3 is made up of 14 amino acids. Trimming took 5 bases from V and 4 from J, leaving 12 bases between them. Germline V gives CDR1 MDHEN, CDR2 SYDVKM. Findings and limits, study-wide: With further analysis later on, most CMV-associated TCR beta chains appeared HLA-restricted.

In the case of this clone: As yet, its antigen is unknown.

Material: PBMCs. This sequence was found in a woman between 50 and 59 years old in good health and CMV-seronegative. This chain joins TRBV28 and TRBJ2-1; D gene unclear. The CDR3 nucleotides are TGTGCCAGCAGTCTGGGCATAGAGTACAATGAGCAGTTCTTC. This translates into CASSLGIEYNEQFF.